This T cell receptor (beta chain) stems from a study of human T cells and chemical hapten exposure. Study-wide background: From small differences in pooled library volume came most of the variation in per-sample TCR yields.

Individual cDNA molecules (in the library) carried attached unique molecular identifiers. As handled by the study authors: Sample-level TCR yields exhibited a median of about 91,000, with a range of roughly 20,000 to 750,000. TCRdb reprocessed the RACE reads via MiXCR and lists one record per CDR3 protein. TCRdb's processing, not the authors', yielded these V and J calls. The sample contains about 80,000 distinct CDR3 sequences, about 8.6% of which appear only once. This clonotype has only a few counts. Time point here: healthy volunteer bleed at 6 weeks. Total RNA was isolated from unfractionated whole blood. This clonotype originated in a female donor in good health. Some clones in this sample may be carry-over from other donors' samples. The sequenced sample consisted of whole blood.

The CDR3 protein is CASSQDSSGHLSQETQYF. In nucleotides, the CDR3 is TGTGCCAGCAGCCAAGATTCAAGCGGGCACCTGTCCCAAGAGACCCAGTACTTC. The gene calls are TRBV4-2 and TRBJ2-5; possible D gene TRBD2, 6 bases. The germline V gene has CDR1 LGHNA and CDR2 YNFKEQ. CDR3 length: 18 amino acids. V was shortened by 0 bases and J by 1 base, with 18 bases between the two germline ends.